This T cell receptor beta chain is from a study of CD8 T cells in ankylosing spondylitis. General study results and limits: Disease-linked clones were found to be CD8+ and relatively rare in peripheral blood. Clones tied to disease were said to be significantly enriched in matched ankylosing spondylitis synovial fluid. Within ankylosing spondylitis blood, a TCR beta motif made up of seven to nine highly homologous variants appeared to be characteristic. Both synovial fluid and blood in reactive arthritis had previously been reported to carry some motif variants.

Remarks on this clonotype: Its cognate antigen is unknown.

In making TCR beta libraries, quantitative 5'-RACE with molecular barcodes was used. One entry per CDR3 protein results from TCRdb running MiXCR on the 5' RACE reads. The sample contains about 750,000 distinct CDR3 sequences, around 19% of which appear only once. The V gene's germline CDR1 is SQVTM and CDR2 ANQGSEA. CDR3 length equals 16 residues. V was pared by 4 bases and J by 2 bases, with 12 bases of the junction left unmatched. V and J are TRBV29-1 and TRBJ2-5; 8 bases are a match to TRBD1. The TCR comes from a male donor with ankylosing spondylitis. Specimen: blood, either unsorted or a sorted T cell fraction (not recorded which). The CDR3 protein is CSVVMVTGALQETQYF. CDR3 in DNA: TGCAGCGTTGTTATGGTGACAGGGGCACTTCAAGAGACCCAGTACTTC.